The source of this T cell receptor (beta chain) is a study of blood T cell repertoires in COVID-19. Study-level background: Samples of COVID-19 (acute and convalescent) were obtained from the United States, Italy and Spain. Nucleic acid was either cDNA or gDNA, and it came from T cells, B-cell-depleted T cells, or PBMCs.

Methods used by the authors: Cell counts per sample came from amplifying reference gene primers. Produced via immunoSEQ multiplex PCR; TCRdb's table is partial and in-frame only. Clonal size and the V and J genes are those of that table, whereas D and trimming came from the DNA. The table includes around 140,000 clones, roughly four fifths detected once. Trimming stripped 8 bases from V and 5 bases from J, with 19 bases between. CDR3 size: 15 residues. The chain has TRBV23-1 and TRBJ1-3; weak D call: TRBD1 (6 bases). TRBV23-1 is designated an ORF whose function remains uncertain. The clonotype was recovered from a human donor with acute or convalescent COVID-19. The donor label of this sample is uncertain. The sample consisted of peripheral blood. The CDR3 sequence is CASLSPGVVRNTIYF. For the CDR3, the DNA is TGCGCCAGCCTGTCGCCAGGGGTAGTCAGAAACACCATATATTTT.